One and the same sample provided the 3 T cell receptor beta chains below, sequenced in a study of PD-L1 blockade in urothelial cancer. Regarding time point: pretreatment peripheral blood. Produced via immunoSEQ multiplex PCR; TCRdb's table is partial and in-frame only. Of about 50,000 clones in the sample, about four fifths are singletons; the top ten hold about 10%. This specimen was PBMCs, taken around atezolizumab (anti-PD-L1) treatment. All receptors derive from a man aged 65-85 years with urothelial cancer.

The sample holds one count of this clone. The V and J genes are TRBV5-1 and TRBJ2-2, with 7 nucleotides matching TRBD2. CDR3 size: 16 residues. Germline V gene sequence: CDR1 SGHRS, CDR2 YFSETQ. V shed 0 bases, J shed 1 base, and the junction held 3 bases outside the gene matches. The CDR3 spells CASSLVPSGNTGELFF. CDR3 bases: TGCGCCAGCAGCTTGGTTCCTAGCGGGAACACCGGGGAGCTGTTTTTT.

V gene TRBV15 combines with J gene TRBJ2-2, with D maybe TRBD2 (5 bases). V dropped 1 base and J dropped 0 bases, with 9 bases sitting between them. Germline values: CDR1 LNHNV, CDR2 YYDKDF (reference sequence). The CDR3 spans 16 residues. CDR3 region: CATSRGGFPNTGELFF. The DNA for the CDR3 is TGTGCCACCAGCAGAGGCGGGTTTCCGAACACCGGGGAGCTGTTTTTT.

The V call is TRBV7-9, the J call TRBJ1-1, with D possibly TRBD1 on 5 matching bases. The germline V gene has CDR1 SEHNR and CDR2 FQNEAQ (reference sequence). The CDR3 totals 14 residues. Trimming shortened V by 2 bases and J by 1 base, and 8 bases separated the two germline ends. CDR3 nucleotide sequence: TGTGCCAGCAGCTTATCCGGGGGGAACACTGAAGCTTTCTTT. Its protein is CASSLSGGNTEAFF. The complete variable domain, with remaining parts taken from reference TRBV7-9 and TRBJ1-1, reads DTGVSQNPRHKITKRGQNVTFRCDPISEHNRLYWYRQTLGQGPEFLTYFQNEAQLEKSRLLSDRFSAERPKGSFSTLEIQRTEQGDSAMYLCASSLSGGNTEAFFGQGTRLTVV.